The entry that follows covers one TCR beta chain sequence. Its antigen is not identified. Here immunoSEQ multiplex PCR was the method, and the copy in TCRdb shows in-frame clones only, minus some. The table includes roughly 60,000 clones, about 90% detected once. This entry belongs to a study of cytomegalovirus exposure and HLA in healthy donors. General study findings and limits: A few chains tied to CMV proved CMV antigen-specific in vitro. The study found most TCR sequences rare, yet found some public TCRs in many donors. The classifier was said to identify cytomegalovirus status with high specificity and sensitivity.

Germline V CDR1 and CDR2: MNHEY, SVGAGI. This CDR3 is 15 amino acids long. Trimming at V came to 6 bases and at J to 4 bases, leaving 10 bases not matched to a gene. This clonotype originated in a woman under 30 in good health and CMV-seronegative. V and J are TRBV6-5 and TRBJ2-5; 8 positions agree with TRBD1. The sequencing sample was made of PBMCs. CDR3 sequence reads: CASSRDRGWRETQYF. The CDR3, as DNA: TGTGCCAGCAGCCGAGACAGGGGATGGCGAGAGACCCAGTACTTC.